This T cell receptor beta chain came from a study of cytomegalovirus exposure and HLA in healthy donors. Study-wide results and limits: Productive rates of about 87% or about 30% were seen for most TCR beta V segments in an earlier analysis. Analysis performed later found about 17,000 TCR beta sequences associated with HLA alleles at 0.05 false discovery rate.

Germline V lookup: CDR1 LNHDA, CDR2 SQIVND (reference sequence). The CDR3 length is 15 residues. The ends lost 4 bases at V and 5 bases at J; junction bases unmatched: 6. It was with 60 Vbeta and 13 Jbeta primers that the PCR ran. Here immunoSEQ multiplex PCR was the method, and the copy in TCRdb shows in-frame clones only, minus some. In all, the sample yields some 30,000 clones. A word on this clone: Its antigen is not identified.

Sequenced sample: PBMCs. The genes are TRBV19 and TRBJ2-3; 10 bases are shared with TRBD2. The receptor's source is a man aged 35 to 55 in good health and CMV-seronegative. The CDR3 region has the DNA TGTGCCAGTAGTACGCTAGCGGGAGAGTTAGATACGCAGTATTTT. Protein: CASSTLAGELDTQYF.